This note documents a single TCR beta chain sequence. Its antigen specificity is not known. Per-base quality was not reported, and no clone a single base away is much larger than it. This sample is part of a study of Ad26.COV2.S vaccination and SARS-CoV-2 variants (dated by TCRdb to the early 2020s). Notes on the research overall: Donors in the vaccine arm were drawn from COV1001, a multicentre, randomized, double-blind, placebo-controlled phase I-IIa trial testing Ad26.COV2.S in healthy adults. Dosing of Ad26.COV2.S was intramuscular, at either 5x10^10 or 1x10^11 viral particles, delivered as one shot or as two shots spaced 56 days apart. Sequencing of the TCRbeta repertoire served to evaluate the specificity and breadth of SARS-CoV-2-reactive T cell receptors following Ad26.COV2.S vaccination. A total of around 32 samples were included in the TCR-sequenced set, comprising roughly 20 Ad26.COV2.S vaccine recipients, 5 placebo recipients and 8 SARS-CoV-2 convalescent individuals. Trial participants were randomized into five groups of five, in which low-dose or high-dose Ad26.COV2.S was given once or twice, or placebo was given on both occasions. Investigators remained blinded to trial group allocation during experiments and outcome assessment.

On the study overall, not on this receptor specifically: Comparable non-spike TCR breadth was observed between vaccine and placebo recipients, consistent with only spike being contained in the vaccine. The study lacked the statistical power to compare responses across vaccine doses or regimens. Substantial breadth of spike-specific CD8+ and CD4+ T cell responses was reported after vaccination. Spike-specific TCR breadth was higher in Ad26.COV2.S recipients than in placebo recipients (P = 0.0014). The authors noted that the TCR breadth and depth analyses may have underestimated total T cell responses.

The cysteine opens and the phenylalanine closes a CDR3 of 15 amino acids. CDR3 DNA only is kept here, 45 bases in frame from base 1. V loses 4 bases at its end and J loses 9 bases; junction bases beyond the gene matches: 5. The germline V gene sets CDR1 to SGHAT and CDR2 to FQNNGV. The immunoSEQ Assay was used to sequence TCRbeta CDR3 regions. After extraction, genomic DNA underwent amplification by bias-controlled multiplex PCR, followed by high-throughput sequencing. On the study's bioinformatics: To quantify the absolute abundance of every unique TCRbeta CDR3 region, sequences were collapsed and filtered. Usable DNA was measured by amplifying reference genes present in all nucleated cells, and TCRbeta template counts were normalized to that usable DNA to estimate T cell fraction. Repertoire TCRs were annotated as SARS-CoV-2-specific when V gene, CDR3 amino acid sequence and J gene were exactly matched to a known reactive TCR set. The reference SARS-CoV-2 TCR set was derived from MIRA and filtered for enrichment in COVID-19-positive ImmuneCODE repertoires, a step that removed public or cross-reactive TCRs. Based on the MIRA antigens, annotated TCRs were further analysed at the level of specific ORF or position within ORF. Depth was the summed frequency of annotated unique rearrangements, while breadth was defined as annotated unique rearrangements over total unique productive rearrangements. Group comparisons of TCR breadth used two-sided Wilcoxon rank-sum tests. TCRdb stores this immuneACCESS table with in-frame sequences only. Part of the clones is absent; in the studies checked, under half of the shortfall reflects unresolved V genes, and no reason is known for the rest. V and J calls and clone size are given by that table; D and trimming were obtained from the DNA. The sample data list 350,000 to 500,000 clones, and roughly 88% of these were observed just once. The ten largest clones capture 3.6% of the sample.

Explained via the paper, the treatment or condition label denotes: roughly 19 received Ad26.COV2.S at low or high dose, single or two shots; 5 received placebo; per-sample allocation not given. Repertoires of vaccine and placebo recipients were sequenced from samples taken on day 63 after the first injection. Between 29 July and 7 August 2020, Cohort 1b enrolled about 27 adults aged 18-55 years at one site in Boston, USA. Ad26.COV2.S was a replication-incompetent adenovirus type 26 vector that expressed a prefusion-stabilized SARS-CoV-2 spike protein derived from the original Wuhan strain. This TCR was sampled from a person between 18 and 59 years old who received the Ad26.COV2.S COVID-19 vaccine or a placebo. Recombination connected TRBV11-2 to TRBJ1-6; a stretch of 11 junction bases matches TRBD1. The sample consisted of peripheral blood, taken in a trial of Ad26.COV2.S vaccine versus placebo. The DNA is TGTGCCAGCAGCTCGGGGACAGGGGGGCGTTCACCCCTCCACTTT. It translates to CASSSGTGGRSPLHF. Extended through the reference TRBV11-2 and TRBJ1-6 proteins, this CDR3 yields the full variable domain: EAGVAQSPRYKIIEKRQSVAFWCNPISGHATLYWYQQILGQGPKLLIQFQNNGVVDDSQLPKDRFSAERLKGVDSTLKIQPAKLEDSAVYLCASSSGTGGRSPLHFGNGTRLTVT.